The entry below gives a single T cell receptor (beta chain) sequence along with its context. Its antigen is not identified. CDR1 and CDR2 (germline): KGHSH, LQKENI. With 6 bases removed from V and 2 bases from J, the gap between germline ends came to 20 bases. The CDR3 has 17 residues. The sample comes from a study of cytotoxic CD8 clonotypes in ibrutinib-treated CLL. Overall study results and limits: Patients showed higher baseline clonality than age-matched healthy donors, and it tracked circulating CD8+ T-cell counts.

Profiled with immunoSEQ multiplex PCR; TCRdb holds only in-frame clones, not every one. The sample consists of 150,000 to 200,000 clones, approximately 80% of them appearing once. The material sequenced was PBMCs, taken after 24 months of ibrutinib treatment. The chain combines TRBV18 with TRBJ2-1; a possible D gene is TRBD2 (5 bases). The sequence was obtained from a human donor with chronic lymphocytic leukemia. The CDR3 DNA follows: TGTGCCAGCTCCCCGAGGGTAGTGCCAAGGACCTACAATGAGCAGTTCTTC. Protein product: CASSPRVVPRTYNEQFF. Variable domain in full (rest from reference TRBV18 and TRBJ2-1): NAGVMQNPRHLVRRRGQEARLRCSPMKGHSHVYWYRQLPEEGLKFMVYLQKENIIDESGMPKERFSAEFPKEGPSILRIQQVVRGDSAAYFCASSPRVVPRTYNEQFFGPGTRLTVL.